These 19 T cell receptor beta chains were sequenced from one sample in a study of blood T cells in healthy people across ages. With a J-beta primer mix and a sample-barcoded 5' primer, a second PCR ran 7 to 11 cycles. TCRdb passed the 5' RACE reads through MiXCR, listing each CDR3 protein once. Here the sample spans fewer than 800,000 distinct CDR3 sequences, roughly 21% being singletons. The specimen was blood. The receptors were gathered from a man in his sixties or seventies in good health.

This clonotype was seen more than once but under ten times. V gene TRBV7-2 combines with J gene TRBJ1-4; no reliable D call. V was cut by 5 bases and J by 2 bases, with 12 bases left in between. The CDR3 has 15 residues. Germline V gene data show CDR1 as SGHTA and CDR2 as FQGNSA. The CDR3 coding sequence is TGTGCCAGCAGCCCCAGGACGCCGACTAATGAAAAACTGTTTTTT. Its translation: CASSPRTPTNEKLFF.

This clonotype was detected many times. The chain recombines TRBV6-6 with TRBJ1-1, with D possibly matching TRBD1 (5 bases). The V gene lost 8 bases and the J gene lost 3 bases, with 13 bases spanning the gap. Germline V gene data show CDR1 as MNHNY and CDR2 as SVGAGI (reference sequence). The CDR3 extends over 13 amino acids. The CDR3 here is CASAGLSDTEAFF. CDR3 DNA: TGTGCCAGCGCGGGGCTATCGGACACTGAAGCTTTCTTT.

This chain connects TRBV7-9 to TRBJ2-1; D is ambiguous. V lost 5 bases, J lost 7 bases, and 6 bases lay in between. Germline CDR1 reads SEHNR; CDR2 reads FQNEAQ (reference sequence). The CDR3 covers 11 residues. CDR3 region: CASSEQNEQFF. CDR3 nucleotides: TGTGCCAGCAGCGAGCAGAATGAGCAGTTCTTC.

The chain joins TRBV5-1 to TRBJ1-4; D is unclear. The CDR3 has 12 residues. The V gene lost 6 bases and the J gene lost 8 bases, with 11 bases spanning the gap. Looked up from germline, CDR1 is SGHRS and CDR2 is YFSETQ. As DNA, the CDR3 is TGCGCCAGCACCGTTGACTTCGAAAAACTGTTTTTT. Amino acid sequence: CASTVDFEKLFF.

This clonotype was recorded many times. This chain connects TRBV6-2 or TRBV6-3 to TRBJ2-5; D is possibly TRBD1 or TRBD2 (5 bases each). This CDR3 is built from 14 residues. Germline V gene data show CDR1 as MNHEY and CDR2 as SVGEGT. V was clipped by 7 bases and J by 11 bases, with 23 bases between them. CDR3 sequence reads: CASNKPGPSVEQYF. DNA for the CDR3: TGTGCCAGCAACAAGCCGGGACCCAGTGTGGAGCAGTACTTC.

This clonotype was detected only a few times. The chain combines TRBV19 with TRBJ2-3, with TRBD2 identical over 13 bases. V gave up 4 bases and J gave up 1 base; unmatched junction bases: 8. The CDR3 sequence is 18 residues long. Germline-derived CDR1 and CDR2 are LNHDA and SQIVND (reference sequence). Here the CDR3 reads CASSTLLAGGPGTDTQYF. The CDR3 DNA sequence: TGTGCCAGTAGTACGCTACTAGCGGGAGGGCCAGGCACAGATACGCAGTATTTT.

This clonotype showed up just a few times. The V and J genes are TRBV2 and TRBJ2-3, with 11 bases identical to TRBD2. V trimming: 5 bases; J trimming: 7 bases; junction bases outside the gene matches: 8. CDR3 length: 15 residues. The germline V gene has CDR1 SNHLY and CDR2 FYNNEI. This chain's CDR3 is CASSTSGSVANTQYF. The CDR3 region has the DNA TGTGCCAGCAGTACTAGCGGGAGTGTGGCGAATACGCAGTATTTT.

This chain connects TRBV20-1 to TRBJ1-4; D perhaps matches TRBD1 (6 bases). Germline CDR1 reads DFQATT; CDR2 reads SNEGSKA (reference sequence). CDR3 length equals 13 residues. Trimming cost V 4 bases and J 8 bases, with 14 bases left between them. The CDR3 loop reads CSATTGLREKLFF. The CDR3 DNA follows: TGCAGTGCTACGACAGGTCTCCGGGAAAAACTGTTTTTT.

The table lists this clonotype with a few counts. The chain has TRBV6-2 or TRBV6-3 and TRBJ2-5; D might be TRBD1 (5 bases). The CDR3 has 15 amino acids. Deletions cut 7 bases from V and 7 bases from J, with 22 bases between. Germline CDR1 MNHEY, CDR2 SVGEGT. CDR3 in amino acids: CASTTPQTAGGTQYF. The CDR3 coding sequence is TGTGCCAGCACCACCCCACAGACAGCCGGTGGGACCCAGTACTTC.

The V and J genes are TRBV5-1 and TRBJ2-1; 9 nucleotides agree with TRBD2. The V segment lost 4 bases and the J segment 9 bases; nucleotides outside the gene matches: 17. This CDR3 has 17 amino acids. Germline CDR1 reads SGHRS; CDR2 reads YFSETQ. The CDR3 spells CASSPRSLAGTLGEQFF. The CDR3 region has the DNA TGCGCCAGCAGCCCACGATCTCTAGCGGGAACTCTCGGTGAGCAGTTCTTC.

The V call is TRBV27, the J call TRBJ1-4; D call uncertain. This CDR3 has 11 amino acids. Germline V CDR1 and CDR2: MNHEY, SMNVEV (reference sequence). Deletions cut 8 bases from V and 6 bases from J, with 7 bases between. The CDR3: CASRTYEKLFF. The CDR3 DNA follows: TGTGCCAGCCGAACATATGAAAAACTGTTTTTT.

This sequence joins TRBV15 and TRBJ1-2; possibly TRBD1 for D (6 bases). Trimming removed 1 base at V and 3 bases at J, with 12 bases between. Germline lookup yields CDR1 LNHNV and CDR2 YYDKDF (reference sequence). The length of the CDR3 is 15 residues. CDR3 in DNA: TGTGCCACCAGCAGAGCCCAGGGGTCCGACTATGGCTACACCTTC. This gives the protein CATSRAQGSDYGYTF.

This clonotype was picked up one time. A junction end diverges from the germline sequence, so it may reflect a read error. The chain has TRBV20-1 and TRBJ2-5; 11 bases fit TRBD2. The CDR3 has 14 residues. Per germline, CDR1 DFQATT and CDR2 SNEGSKA (reference sequence). The CDR3: CSASDGTSGLGHFF. In nucleotides, the CDR3 is TGCAGTGCTAGTGATGGGACTAGCGGACTAGGGCATTTCTTC.

The chain is built from TRBV3-1 and TRBJ2-1; no reliable D call. The CDR3 runs 14 residues. V dropped 0 bases and J dropped 10 bases, with 13 bases sitting between them. Germline-derived CDR1 and CDR2 are LGHDT and YNNKEL (reference sequence). CDR3 coding DNA: TGTGCCAGCAGCCAAGATATAGAACTTGGGGAGCAGTTCTTC. Protein product: CASSQDIELGEQFF.

To note about this clonotype: The junction and the germline gene differ at one end; a read error may be behind it. CDR3 nucleotides: TGTGCCAGCAGTTTGGACAGGGTGGCCAAAAGCATTCAGTACTTC. Amino acid sequence: CASSLDRVAKSIQYF. The V call is TRBV28, the J call TRBJ2-4, with TRBD1 identical over 8 bases. This CDR3 has 15 residues. Germline lookup yields CDR1 MDHEN and CDR2 SYDVKM.

The genes are TRBV20-1 and TRBJ2-4, with D perhaps matching TRBD1 (7 bases). Looked up from germline, CDR1 is DFQATT and CDR2 is SNEGSKA (reference sequence). Trimming stripped 3 bases from V and 14 bases from J, with 14 bases between. The CDR3 contains 11 residues. The CDR3 is CSARKTGEEYF. CDR3 in DNA: TGCAGTGCTAGGAAAACAGGGGAGGAGTACTTC.

The rearrangement joins TRBV6-6 to TRBJ2-5; D is possibly TRBD2 (6 bases). The end of the DNA fits TRBJ2-7 better, so the J call may be wrong. The CDR3 spans 13 residues. The germline gives CDR1 MNHNY, CDR2 SVGAGI (reference sequence). CDR3 bases: TGTGCCAGCAAATACCTAGCGTCCTACGAGCAGTACTTC. Protein sequence: CASKYLASYEQYF.

This clonotype was observed a handful of times. The chain links TRBV20-1 to TRBJ2-1, with D perhaps TRBD1 or TRBD2 (5 bases each). The last part of the DNA fits TRBJ2-5 better; the J call may be wrong. CDR1 DFQATT and CDR2 SNEGSKA come from the germline V gene (reference sequence). This CDR3 region has 14 residues. This CDR3 reads CSARDGQGRETQYF. The CDR3 DNA sequence: TGCAGTGCTAGAGATGGTCAGGGACGGGAGACCCAGTACTTC.

The chain links TRBV9 to TRBJ2-2; D is unclear. Germline loops: CDR1 SGDLS, CDR2 YYNGEE. V lost 3 bases to trimming and J lost 1 base, with 13 bases between them. The CDR3 extends over 16 amino acids. CDR3 in amino acids: CASSDAFARNTGELFF. The CDR3 bases are TGTGCCAGCAGCGACGCCTTTGCGCGGAACACCGGGGAGCTGTTTTTT.